This entry describes one TCR beta chain. The protocol was immunoSEQ multiplex PCR, while the TCRdb copy is restricted to in-frame clones and leaves out a portion. Of roughly 100,000 clones listed, 85% to 90% are singletons. These data come from a study of cytomegalovirus exposure and HLA in healthy donors. Trimming shortened V by 6 bases and J by 7 bases, and 26 bases separated the two germline ends. Per germline, CDR1 SGHRS and CDR2 YFSETQ. The CDR3 is made up of 16 amino acids. What was sequenced was PBMCs. The rearrangement uses TRBV5-1 and TRBJ2-7; perhaps TRBD1 as D (7 bases). The TCR sequence derives from a woman between 18 and 30 years old in good health and CMV-seropositive. The CDR3 DNA sequence: TGCGCCAGCACACCGTACACCAGGGGGGCCGGAGGGGAGCAGTACTTC. Its protein product is CASTPYTRGAGGEQYF.